The present TCR beta chain was sequenced within a study of blood T cell repertoires in COVID-19. Study-level background: Sources were T cells, B-cell-depleted T cells, or PBMCs; the material itself was cDNA or gDNA.

Per the original data handling: Amplification of reference gene primers provided the estimated nucleated cell counts. Using immunoSEQ multiplex PCR, the repertoire was profiled, and TCRdb retains in-frame clones only, with some absent. V and J calls plus clone size are reproduced from that table; the DNA served to infer D and trimming. The table includes under 150,000 clones, less than 90% detected once. Germline loops: CDR1 MGHDK, CDR2 SYGVNS. Trimming took 6 bases from V and 4 from J, leaving 6 bases between them. The CDR3 has 11 residues. Participant age was about 18 to 89 years, and participants resided in approximately 25 US areas. Cohorts were assigned according to the clinical history that participants reported.

The V call is TRBV25-1, the J call TRBJ2-5; no clear D. The specimen sequenced was PBMCs or T cells enriched from blood (not recorded which). This TCR was sampled from a man between 40 and 49 years old with acute COVID-19. CDR3 sequence: CASSSRETQYF. CDR3 coding DNA: TGTGCCAGCAGCTCTCGAGAGACCCAGTACTTC. The full variable domain, with the rest looked up from reference TRBV25-1 and TRBJ2-5, is EADIYQTPRYLVIGTGKKITLECSQTMGHDKMYWYQQDPGMELHLIHYSYGVNSTEKGDLSSESTVSRIRTEHFPLTLESARPSHTSQYLCASSSRETQYFGPGTRLLVL.